A single sample gave rise to the 30 T cell receptor beta chains below, sequenced in a study of monozygotic twins with cystic fibrosis. Profiled with immunoSEQ multiplex PCR; TCRdb holds only in-frame clones, not every one. Found here are around 34,000 clones, approximately 67% of them singletons; the top ten hold over 0.75%. Input material: blood. Receptor source: a girl aged 5-17 years with cystic fibrosis.

The gene calls are TRBV5-1 and TRBJ2-3, with TRBD2 matching over 7 bases. The CDR3 is 15 residues long. V lost 4 bases and J lost 5; bases outside the gene matches: 10. Germline CDR1 and CDR2: SGHRS and YFSETQ. For the CDR3, the DNA is TGCGCCAGCAGCCCGGGGAGGGTGATCGGAGATACGCAGTATTTT. Its translation: CASSPGRVIGDTQYF.

The chain recombines TRBV29-1 with TRBJ1-3; no clear D. Germline loops: CDR1 SQVTM, CDR2 ANQGSEA. The CDR3 contains 12 residues. V lost 4 bases and J lost 7, with 11 bases in between. The CDR3 DNA follows: TGCAGCGTTGTGGGCCCCGGGAACACCATATATTTT. Its protein is CSVVGPGNTIYF.

This clone was recorded once. The chain links TRBV28 to TRBJ2-6; D is possibly TRBD1 (6 bases). Germline CDR1 MDHEN, CDR2 SYDVKM. V was cut by 3 bases and J by 2 bases, with 8 bases left in between. The CDR3 is 15 amino acids. CDR3 nucleotide sequence: TGTGCCAGCAGTTTCAACAGGGCTGGGGCCAACGTCCTGACTTTC. This translates into CASSFNRAGANVLTF.

V usage is TRBV5-1 and J usage is TRBJ2-2; tentatively, D is TRBD1 (5 bases). The CDR3 covers 15 residues. Deletions cut 4 bases from V and 5 bases from J, with 15 bases between. Per the germline V gene, CDR1 is SGHRS and CDR2 is YFSETQ. The CDR3 region has the DNA TGCGCCAGCAGCCCTGGGGCAGGAGAAACCGGGGAGCTGTTTTTT. Amino acid sequence: CASSPGAGETGELFF. Variable domain in full (rest from reference TRBV5-1 and TRBJ2-2): KAGVTQTPRYLIKTRGQQVTLSCSPISGHRSVSWYQQTPGQGLQFLFEYFSETQRNKGNFPGRFSGRQFSNSRSEMNVSTLELGDSALYLCASSPGAGETGELFFGEGSRLTVL.

The chain is built from TRBV30 and TRBJ2-1; the match to TRBD2 covers 8 bases. The germline CDR1 and CDR2 sequences are GTSNPN and SVGIG (reference sequence). The length of the CDR3 is 13 residues. Losses at the gene ends were 2 bases for V and 8 bases for J; bases not matched to a gene: 5. CDR3 in amino acids: CAWSSGRGDEQFF. The DNA of the CDR3 is TGTGCCTGGAGTAGCGGGAGAGGGGATGAGCAGTTCTTC.

The chain joins TRBV7-2 to TRBJ2-2; D call uncertain. This CDR3 region has 13 residues. With 5 bases removed from V and 6 bases from J, the gap between germline ends came to 10 bases. CDR1 is SGHTA and CDR2 is FQGNSA in the germline V gene. Written as DNA, the CDR3 is TGTGCCAGCAGCCCCCAGTCCGCCGGGGAGCTGTTTTTT. This sequence encodes CASSPQSAGELFF.

The chain employs TRBV4-1 and TRBJ1-5; the match to TRBD1 covers 7 bases. This CDR3 is 13 amino acids long. Germline-derived CDR1 and CDR2 are MGHRA and YSYEKL. V was pared by 3 bases and J by 8 bases, with 4 bases of the junction left unmatched. CDR3 amino acids: CASSHSGGKPQHF. CDR3 coding DNA: TGCGCCAGCAGCCATTCAGGGGGTAAGCCCCAGCATTTT.

The rearrangement uses TRBV7-2 and TRBJ1-2; the match to TRBD1 covers 10 bases. The germline CDR1 and CDR2 sequences are SGHTA and FQGNSA. This CDR3 is 16 amino acids long. V dropped 4 bases and J dropped 4; count of bases not matched to a gene: 9. The CDR3 region is CASSWPGQGPFYGYTF. CDR3 bases: TGTGCCAGCAGCTGGCCGGGACAGGGGCCATTCTATGGCTACACCTTC.

The V gene is TRBV9, the J gene TRBJ2-5; no definite D call. Germline-derived CDR1 and CDR2 are SGDLS and YYNGEE. There are 13 residues in the CDR3. V was trimmed by 6 bases and J by 2 bases, leaving 11 bases between them. This CDR3 is CASIIGCQETQYF. The CDR3 DNA is TGTGCCAGCATTATAGGGTGTCAAGAGACCCAGTACTTC. Full variable domain (outside the CDR3, taken from reference TRBV9 and TRBJ2-5): DSGVTQTPKHLITATGQRVTLRCSPRSGDLSVYWYQQSLDQGLQFLIQYYNGEERAKGNILERFSAQQFPDLHSELNLSSLELGDSALYFCASIIGCQETQYFGPGTRLLVL.

This clone was detected only once. The rearrangement uses TRBV5-1 and TRBJ2-1; D not certain. V lost 0 bases and J 8 bases, leaving 12 bases between the germline ends. Germline values: CDR1 SGHRS, CDR2 YFSETQ. This CDR3 spans 14 amino acids. CDR3 protein: CASSLEGSAYEQFF. DNA of the CDR3: TGCGCCAGCAGCTTGGAGGGCAGCGCCTATGAGCAGTTCTTC.

This clone was observed a few times. Germline and junction disagree at one end, which may indicate a read error. J is TRBJ2-1 and V is TRBV7-7; no definite D call. The CDR3 spans 13 residues. Germline values: CDR1 SSHAT, CDR2 FNYEAQ (reference sequence). The CDR3 is CASSLNGLTQQFF. As DNA, the CDR3 is TGTGCTAGCAGCTTAAACGGGCTGACGCAGCAGTTCTTC.

The V gene is TRBV7-2, the J gene TRBJ1-1, with D possibly being TRBD1 (5 bases). CDR3 length: 16 residues. Trimming took 4 bases from V and 11 from J, leaving 26 bases between them. Per the germline V gene, CDR1 is SGHTA and CDR2 is FQGNSA. This CDR3 reads CASSSSTGTVVGGAFF. CDR3 bases: TGTGCCAGCAGCTCTAGTACCGGGACGGTGGTTGGGGGTGCTTTCTTT.

The chain combines TRBV5-1 with TRBJ2-5; tentatively, D is TRBD2 (6 bases). The CDR3 sequence is 15 residues long. Germline V gene data show CDR1 as SGHRS and CDR2 as YFSETQ. Trimming left V 0 bases short and J 2 bases short, with 11 bases between. The CDR3 sequence is CASSLEAGWQETQYF. Here the CDR3 DNA reads TGCGCCAGCAGCTTGGAGGCGGGGTGGCAAGAGACCCAGTACTTC.

V is TRBV4-1 and J is TRBJ1-2; TRBD1 is a possible D gene (5 bases). Germline lookup yields CDR1 MGHRA and CDR2 YSYEKL. V was clipped by 5 bases and J by 5 bases, with 12 bases between them. The CDR3 runs to 13 residues. DNA for the CDR3: TGCGCCAGCAGCTCCCCAGGGATTTATGGCTACACCTTC. As protein: CASSSPGIYGYTF.

The chain is built from TRBV28 and TRBJ1-1; a possible D gene is TRBD1 (5 bases). The length of the CDR3 is 12 residues. Germline assignment: CDR1 MDHEN and CDR2 SYDVKM. Trimming pared 7 bases from V and 4 bases from J, leaving 10 bases between. As DNA, the CDR3 is TGTGCCAGCACGGCAGGGCCCACTGAAGCTTTCTTT. It specifies CASTAGPTEAFF.

This clone was counted between two and nine times. The chain links TRBV4-3 to TRBJ1-4; 8 bases agree with TRBD1. Germline loops: CDR1 LGHNA, CDR2 YSLEER. This CDR3 comprises 16 residues. J gave up 7 bases and V 0 bases, and 7 bases lay outside the gene matches. The CDR3, as DNA: TGCGCCAGCAGCCAAGAGCCAGGACAGGGTGTTGAAAAACTGTTTTTT. Translating it yields CASSQEPGQGVEKLFF.

V is TRBV9 and J is TRBJ2-7; D tentatively fits TRBD1 or TRBD2 (5 bases each). The germline gives CDR1 SGDLS, CDR2 YYNGEE. Between the trimmed V and J ends, which lost 0 bases and 4 bases, there was a span of 11 bases. The CDR3 loop spans 14 amino acids. The CDR3 coding sequence is TGTGCCAGCAGCGTAGATGACTGGGGGTACGAGCAGTACTTC. Residues: CASSVDDWGYEQYF.

The chain combines TRBV2 with TRBJ2-7; 12 bases are a match to TRBD2. The V gene's germline CDR1 is SNHLY and CDR2 FYNNEI. The CDR3 is made up of 17 amino acids. Unmatched junction bases numbered 7, after V lost 4 bases and J lost 0 bases. CDR3 sequence (DNA): TGTGCCAGCAGTGGACTAGCGGGAGCGTCGACCTCCTACGAGCAGTACTTC. Translation gives CASSGLAGASTSYEQYF.

V usage is TRBV15 and J usage is TRBJ2-5, with unresolved D. The CDR3 contains 12 residues. V lost 1 base and J lost 7, with 7 bases in between. Germline V CDR1 and CDR2: LNHNV, YYDKDF (reference sequence). CDR3 in amino acids: CATSRGGGTQYF. Written as DNA, the CDR3 is TGTGCCACCAGCAGAGGCGGCGGGACCCAGTACTTC.

This clone appeared once. The chain couples TRBV5-4 to TRBJ2-3; the D is unclear. This CDR3 region has 12 residues. The germline V gene has CDR1 SGHNT and CDR2 YYREEE (reference sequence). V was trimmed by 3 bases and J by 6 bases, leaving 8 bases between them. CDR3 amino acids: CASSSYSDTQYF. CDR3 nucleotides: TGTGCCAGCAGCTCCTACAGCGATACGCAGTATTTT.

This clone was detected only a few times. This chain uses TRBV7-9 with TRBJ2-1; D remains ambiguous. Trimming stripped 4 bases from V and 8 bases from J, with 3 bases between. The CDR3 sequence is 10 residues long. Germline loops: CDR1 SEHNR, CDR2 FQNEAQ (reference sequence). The DNA of the CDR3 is TGTGCCAGCAGCTCTGATGAGCAGTTCTTC. This translates into CASSSDEQFF. Full variable domain (missing parts from reference TRBV7-9 and TRBJ2-1): DTGVSQNPRHKITKRGQNVTFRCDPISEHNRLYWYRQTLGQGPEFLTYFQNEAQLEKSRLLSDRFSAERPKGSFSTLEIQRTEQGDSAMYLCASSSDEQFFGPGTRLTVL.

V and J are TRBV2 and TRBJ2-3; 9 bases line up with TRBD2. The CDR3 totals 14 residues. Germline V gene lookup returns CDR1 SNHLY and CDR2 FYNNEI. V was pared by 7 bases and J by 3 bases, with 5 bases of the junction left unmatched. The DNA of the CDR3 is TGTGCCAGCAAGCGGGAGGTCGGGACAGATACGCAGTATTTT. This translates into CASKREVGTDTQYF.

The genes are TRBV7-2 and TRBJ2-4; 11 bases fit TRBD2. Trimming took 5 bases from V and 7 from J; bases not matched to a gene: 10. Germline CDR1 reads SGHTA; CDR2 reads FQGNSA. The CDR3 runs 16 residues. CDR3 region: CASSPDWTSGLNIQYF. The CDR3 coding sequence is TGTGCCAGCAGCCCCGATTGGACTAGCGGGCTGAACATTCAGTACTTC.

This clone has a handful of counts. The rearrangement links TRBV20-1 to TRBJ2-1; D call uncertain. This CDR3 has 11 amino acids. The germline gives CDR1 DFQATT, CDR2 SNEGSKA (reference sequence). V gave up 8 bases and J gave up 9 bases, with 14 bases separating them. The CDR3 coding sequence is TGCAGTTTTCTTTCAATCGGTGAGCAGTTCTTC. Translation: CSFLSIGEQFF.

The chain recombines TRBV7-2 with TRBJ1-1, with no clear D. Trimming removed 1 base from V and 10 bases from J, with 13 bases in between. Germline assignment: CDR1 SGHTA and CDR2 FQGNSA. The CDR3 totals 13 residues. The CDR3 nucleotides are TGTGCCAGCAGCTTAGTAAGGGAGGGTGGAGCTTTCTTT. Protein product: CASSLVREGGAFF.

This clone occurred a few times. Here the CDR3 DNA reads TGTGCCAGCAGTCCCTTTCCCCCTCTAGGCCACGAGCAGTACGTC. It codes for CASSPFPPLGHEQYV. The J gene is TRBJ2-7, the V gene TRBV27; no reliable D call. The CDR3 totals 15 residues. V lost 5 bases and J lost 5, with 19 bases in between. The germline V gene has CDR1 MNHEY and CDR2 SMNVEV (reference sequence).

The chain carries TRBV28 and TRBJ1-1; a possible D gene is TRBD1 (5 bases). This CDR3 has 14 amino acids. V was shortened by 5 bases and J by 3 bases, with 13 bases between the two germline ends. The V gene's germline CDR1 is MDHEN and CDR2 SYDVKM. CDR3 loop: CASSQRGWDTEAFF. CDR3 sequence (DNA): TGTGCCAGCAGTCAGCGGGGGTGGGACACTGAAGCTTTCTTT.

This clone has only a few counts. The V gene is TRBV6-5, the J gene TRBJ2-7; D is possibly TRBD1 (6 bases). Germline CDR1 reads MNHEY; CDR2 reads SVGAGI. This CDR3 spans 12 amino acids. Deletions cut 5 bases from V and 4 bases from J, with 9 bases between. CDR3 DNA sequence: TGTGCCAGCAGTCATCAGGGGTACGAGCAGTACTTC. This gives the protein CASSHQGYEQYF.

This chain's CDR3 is CASSLGEGTEAFF. CDR3 coding DNA: TGTGCCAGCAGCTTAGGGGAAGGCACTGAAGCTTTCTTT. The chain links TRBV7-2 to TRBJ1-1; D is unclear. The V gene's germline CDR1 is SGHTA and CDR2 FQGNSA. The ends were cut back, 1 base at V and 4 bases at J, with 7 bases in the middle. The CDR3 consists of 13 residues.

The CDR3 sequence is CASSWDRESEKLFF. The CDR3 coding sequence is TGTGCCAGCAGCTGGGACAGGGAAAGCGAAAAACTGTTTTTT. The rearrangement links TRBV7-9 to TRBJ1-4; 9 nucleotides match TRBD1. The V gene end was trimmed by 4 bases and the J gene end by 8 bases; junction bases not matched to a gene: 5. This CDR3 has 14 amino acids. The germline gives CDR1 SEHNR, CDR2 FQNEAQ (reference sequence).